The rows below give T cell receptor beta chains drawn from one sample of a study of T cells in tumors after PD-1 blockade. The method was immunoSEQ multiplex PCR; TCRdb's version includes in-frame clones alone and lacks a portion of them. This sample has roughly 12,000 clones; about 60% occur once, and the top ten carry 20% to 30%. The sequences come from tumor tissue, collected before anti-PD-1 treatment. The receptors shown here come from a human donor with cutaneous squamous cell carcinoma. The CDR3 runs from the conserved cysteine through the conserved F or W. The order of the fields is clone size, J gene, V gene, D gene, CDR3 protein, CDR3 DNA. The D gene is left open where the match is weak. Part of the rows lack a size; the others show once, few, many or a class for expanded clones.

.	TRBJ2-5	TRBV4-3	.	CASSQEPGDSETQYF	TGCGCCAGCAGCCAAGAACCCGGGGATTCAGAGACCCAGTACTTC
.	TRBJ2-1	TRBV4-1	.	CASSQVRDIDNEQFF	TGCGCCAGCAGCCAAGTACGGGATATCGACAATGAGCAGTTCTTC
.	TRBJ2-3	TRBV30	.	CAWSRGTVGTDTQYF	TGTGCCTGGAGTCGGGGGACAGTGGGCACAGATACGCAGTATTTT
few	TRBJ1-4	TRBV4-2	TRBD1	CASSRRGEDEKLFF	TGTGCCAGCAGCCGCAGGGGGGAAGATGAAAAACTGTTTTTT
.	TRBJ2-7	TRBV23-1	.	CASSQYCLIVSYEQYF	TGCGCCAGCAGTCAATATTGCCTGATAGTATCCTACGAGCAGTACTTC
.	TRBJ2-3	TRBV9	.	CASSVATTEDTQYF	TGTGCCAGCAGCGTAGCTACGACGGAAGATACGCAGTATTTT
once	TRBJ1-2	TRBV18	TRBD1	CASSPSGTGFIGYTF	TGTGCCAGCTCACCATCCGGGACAGGGTTCATTGGCTACACCTTC
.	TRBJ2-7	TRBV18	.	CASSPMRTPGDSSYEQYF	TGTGCCAGCTCACCTATGCGAACTCCGGGAGATAGCTCCTACGAGCAGTACTTC
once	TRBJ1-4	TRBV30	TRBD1	CAWARQGATNEKLFF	TGTGCCTGGGCCCGACAGGGGGCAACTAATGAAAAACTGTTTTTT
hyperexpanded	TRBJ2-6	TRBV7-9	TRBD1	CASSLGQGGSLWANVLTF	TGTGCCAGCAGCCTCGGACAGGGGGGATCTCTTTGGGCCAACGTCCTGACTTTC
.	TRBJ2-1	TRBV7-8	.	CASSLARLSKQENEQFF	TGTGCCAGCAGCTTAGCGCGGCTATCCAAGCAGGAAAATGAGCAGTTCTTC
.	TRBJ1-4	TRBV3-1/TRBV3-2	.	CASSLTGSGVFW	TGTGCCAGCAGTCTGACGGGATCGGGAGTTTTTTGG
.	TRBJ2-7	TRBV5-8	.	CASSLREYEQYF	TGTGCCAGCAGCCTCCGGGAGTACGAGCAGTACTTC
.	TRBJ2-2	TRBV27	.	CASSLLNTGELFF	TGTGCCAGCAGTTTATTGAACACCGGGGAGCTGTTTTTT
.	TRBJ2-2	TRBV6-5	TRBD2	CASSSRGGDTGELFF	TGTGCCAGCAGTTCCCGGGGAGGGGACACCGGGGAGCTGTTTTTT
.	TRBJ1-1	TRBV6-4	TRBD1	CASSETGAHTEAFF	TGTGCCAGCAGTGAAACAGGGGCCCACACTGAAGCTTTCTTT
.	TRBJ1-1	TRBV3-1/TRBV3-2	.	CASSQGGLRGTEAFF	TGTGCCAGCAGCCAAGGAGGCCTCCGAGGAACTGAAGCTTTCTTT